The present T cell receptor beta chain was sequenced within a study of T cell responses to AZD1222 COVID-19 vaccine. Findings and caveats of the study: Clonal diversity was possibly underestimated, and white British individuals and females predominated among donors.

As concerns this clone: The antigen is not known.

Clones were sequenced by immunoSEQ multiplex PCR, and TCRdb holds only the in-frame ones, with some missing. This sample has roughly 70,000 clones, with 80% to 90% found just once. Sequenced material: peripheral blood, taken 28 days after the second AZD1222 dose. This clonotype originated in an adult who received the AZD1222 COVID-19 vaccine.

This chain's CDR3 is CASSQQGIGGYTF. The CDR3, as DNA: TGTGCCAGTAGTCAGCAGGGTATAGGTGGCTACACCTTC. The chain employs TRBV19 and TRBJ1-2, with D maybe TRBD1 (5 bases). The CDR3 is 13 amino acids. V lost 5 bases and J lost 7, with 14 bases in between. Germline CDR1 reads LNHDA; CDR2 reads SQIVND (reference sequence).